This entry lists 23 T cell receptor beta chains sequenced from one sample in a study of CD8+CD57+ T cells in acquired aplastic anemia. Patients chosen for sequencing had CD8+CD57+ cells that had expanded, as shown by flow cytometry. Genomic DNA, serving as template, underwent TCR beta VDJ and CDR3 profiling. TCRdb re-analysed the reads in MiXCR, keeping a single row per CDR3 protein. The repertoire holds about 200,000 distinct CDR3 sequences, with about half as singletons. Sequences were obtained from sorted CD4+, CD8+, or CD8+CD57+ T cells (not recorded which) from PBMCs. The receptors stem from a human donor with aplastic anemia.

This sequence joins TRBV9 and TRBJ2-3; 7 nucleotides agree with TRBD1. Trimming took 3 bases from V and 4 from J; bases not matched to a gene: 8. The germline V gene encodes CDR1 SGDLS and CDR2 YYNGEE. This CDR3 region has 15 residues. The CDR3 nucleotides are TGTGCCAGCAGCGCCCGACAGGGTGCCGCAGATACGCAGTATTTT. Translated: CASSARQGAADTQYF.

This clonotype has at least ten counts. The V call is TRBV19, the J call TRBJ2-1; 11 positions agree with TRBD1. The CDR3 totals 10 residues. Germline trimming cut 8 bases from V and 15 bases from J; bases unmatched to any gene: 3. Germline CDR1 reads LNHDA; CDR2 reads SQIVND (reference sequence). The CDR3 DNA sequence: TGTGCCAGTGGACAGGGGGCACCGTTCTTC. This gives the protein CASGQGAPFF. The whole variable domain, remainder taken from reference TRBV19 and TRBJ2-1, is DGGITQSPKYLFRKEGQNVTLSCEQNLNHDAMYWYRQDPGQGLRLIYYSQIVNDFQKGDIAEGYSVSREKKESFPLTVTSAQKNPTAFYLCASGQGAPFFGPGTRLTVL.

The chain employs TRBV7-9 and TRBJ2-3; D uncertain. V lost 5 bases, J lost 2 bases, and 11 bases lay in between. Germline CDR1 reads SEHNR; CDR2 reads FQNEAQ (reference sequence). CDR3 size: 14 residues. Here the CDR3 DNA reads TGTGCCAGCAGCCTCCGAAAGACCACAGATACGCAGTATTTT. Its translation: CASSLRKTTDTQYF.

The chain uses TRBV19 and TRBJ2-3, with D hard to call. This CDR3 has 16 amino acids. V lost 1 base, J lost 1 base, and 12 bases lay in between. In germline, CDR1 is LNHDA, CDR2 SQIVND (reference sequence). CDR3 DNA sequence: TGTGCCAGTAGTATAGTAGCACGCGTTGGCACAGATACGCAGTATTTT. Amino acid sequence: CASSIVARVGTDTQYF.

V is TRBV24-1 and J is TRBJ1-1; 10 positions agree with TRBD1. The V gene's germline CDR1 is KGHDR and CDR2 SFDVKD. The V segment lost 4 bases and the J segment 9 bases; nucleotides outside the gene matches: 7. The CDR3 is 14 residues long. DNA for the CDR3: TGTGCCACCAGTGAGTCGGAGGGACAGGGGAAAGCTTTCTTT. It encodes CATSESEGQGKAFF.

V gene TRBV24-1 combines with J gene TRBJ1-2, with a possible D match to TRBD1 (6 bases). CDR3 length equals 15 residues. The germline gives CDR1 KGHDR, CDR2 SFDVKD. V was pared by 1 base and J by 3 bases, with 11 bases between. CDR3 in DNA: TGTGCCACCAGTGATTTAGACAGGTCCTACTATGGCTACACCTTC. Residues: CATSDLDRSYYGYTF.

This clonotype was counted many times. J is TRBJ1-6 and V is TRBV3-1; D call uncertain. Trimming stripped 3 bases from V and 14 bases from J, with 11 bases between. CDR1 LGHDT and CDR2 YNNKEL come from the germline V gene (reference sequence). This CDR3 is 12 amino acids long. The chain's CDR3 is CASSQVSGTLHF. The DNA of the CDR3 is TGTGCCAGCAGCCAGGTCAGCGGTACCCTCCACTTT.

This clonotype was counted at least ten times. A junction boundary mismatches the germline segment, possibly from a read error. The V and J genes are TRBV15 and TRBJ2-7, with TRBD1 identical over 11 bases. CDR1 LNHNV and CDR2 YYDKDF come from the germline V gene (reference sequence). The CDR3 is 16 amino acids. CDR3 in DNA: TGTGCCACCAGCCGAGAGGGGGGGACAGGGGGCTACGAGCAGTACTTC. Protein product: CATSREGGTGGYEQYF.

Comment on this clonotype: One end of the junction is discordant with germline, which a read error may explain. J is TRBJ2-5 and V is TRBV5-1, with D maybe TRBD2 (6 bases). This CDR3 is 14 amino acids long. CDR1 and CDR2 from the germline V gene are SGHRS and YFSETQ. CDR3 amino acids: CASSLGGVQETQCF. The CDR3 DNA is TGCGCCAGCAGCTTGGGGGGGGTCCAAGAGACCCAGTGCTTC.

This clonotype occurred a few times. The chain couples TRBV19 to TRBJ1-2; 7 bases are shared with TRBD1. The ends lost 7 bases at V and 4 bases at J; junction bases unmatched: 6. Germline V gives CDR1 LNHDA, CDR2 SQIVND (reference sequence). The CDR3 has 13 residues. The CDR3 here is CASTRTGAYGYTF. The DNA for the CDR3 is TGTGCCAGTACCCGGACAGGAGCCTATGGCTACACCTTC.

This clonotype was counted many times. This sequence joins TRBV12-3 or TRBV12-4 and TRBJ2-2; the D gene is possibly TRBD1 (6 bases). The CDR3 length is 15 residues. With 6 bases removed from V and 4 bases from J, the gap between germline ends came to 15 bases. The CDR3 reads CASRGGQKLTGELFF. The CDR3 nucleotides are TGTGCCAGCAGAGGCGGACAGAAACTCACCGGGGAGCTGTTTTTT.

This clonotype was detected only once. V usage is TRBV19 and J usage is TRBJ1-1, with D maybe TRBD1 (5 bases). The V gene's germline CDR1 is LNHDA and CDR2 SQIVND (reference sequence). This CDR3 spans 12 amino acids. V lost 7 bases, J lost 3 bases, and 9 bases lay in between. The CDR3 spells CASTGRDTEAFF. CDR3 DNA sequence: TGTGCCAGTACAGGGCGAGACACTGAAGCTTTCTTT.

The chain is built from TRBV19 and TRBJ2-3; D call uncertain. The CDR3 consists of 13 residues. Trimming took off 3 bases at V and 4 bases at J, with 8 bases between the two ends. Germline V gives CDR1 LNHDA, CDR2 SQIVND (reference sequence). The CDR3 sequence is CASSMGHPDTQYF. CDR3 sequence (DNA): TGTGCCAGTAGTATGGGTCATCCAGATACGCAGTATTTT.

This clonotype was counted between two and nine times. This chain links TRBV11-3 with TRBJ1-1; D is unresolved. Per the germline V gene, CDR1 is SGHNT and CDR2 is YENEEA. V gave up 2 bases and J gave up 1 base, with 5 bases separating them. This CDR3 region has 13 residues. For the CDR3, the DNA is TGTGCCAGCAGCTTACTTTCGAACACTGAAGCTTTCTTT. This sequence encodes CASSLLSNTEAFF. The whole variable domain, filled in from reference TRBV11-3 and TRBJ1-1, reads EAGVVQSPRYKIIEKKQPVAFWCNPISGHNTLYWYLQNLGQGPELLIRYENEEAVDDSQLPKDRFSAERLKGVDSTLKIQPAELGDSAVYLCASSLLSNTEAFFGQGTRLTVV.

This clonotype was detected ten times or more. This chain connects TRBV29-1 to TRBJ2-7; TRBD1 matches at 7 bases. Germline V CDR1 and CDR2: SQVTM, ANQGSEA. The CDR3 is 13 amino acids. The V gene end was trimmed by 4 bases and the J gene end by 2 bases; junction bases not matched to a gene: 5. The CDR3 region is CSVGGTEPYEQYF. In nucleotides, the CDR3 is TGCAGCGTTGGGGGGACAGAACCCTACGAGCAGTACTTC.

The chain has TRBV6-5 and TRBJ1-5, with 9 bases that match TRBD1. Per the germline V gene, CDR1 is MNHEY and CDR2 is SVGAGI. With V trimmed by 6 bases and J by 6 bases, 9 bases remained unmatched. CDR3 length equals 15 residues. CDR3 in DNA: TGTGCCAGCAGGGAGGGACAGGGAGTGGGTCAGCCCCAGCATTTT. It yields the protein CASREGQGVGQPQHF.

The chain uses TRBV20-1 and TRBJ2-3; 12 bases map to TRBD2. The length of the CDR3 is 17 residues. With V trimmed by 2 bases and J by 6 bases, 12 bases remained unmatched. Germline loops: CDR1 DFQATT, CDR2 SNEGSKA (reference sequence). The CDR3 nucleotides are TGCAGTGCTAGAATCCTAGCGGGGGGGCCTTCTGGTGATACGCAGTATTTT. Protein product: CSARILAGGPSGDTQYF.

As for this clonotype: Sequence at one end of the junction differs from germline and may be a read error. The chain links TRBV29-1 to TRBJ2-7, with 8 bases aligning to TRBD2. This CDR3 is built from 15 residues. Germline-derived CDR1 and CDR2 are SQVTM and ANQGSEA. This chain's CDR3 is CSVEDGGASSYGQYF. In DNA form, the CDR3 reads TGCAGCGTTGAAGACGGGGGGGCCAGCTCCTACGGGCAGTACTTC.

A note on this clonotype: One junction end disagrees with the germline gene, perhaps due to a read error. The V call is TRBV5-1, the J call TRBJ2-1, with D possibly being TRBD2 (7 bases). The last part of the DNA fits TRBJ2-7 better; the J call may be wrong. The CDR3 covers 15 residues. Germline V gene lookup returns CDR1 SGHRS and CDR2 YFSETQ. CDR3 amino acids: CASSVGGGGPGEQYF. CDR3 in DNA: TGTGCCAGCAGCGTAGGAGGGGGGGGCCCGGGCGAGCAGTACTTC.

This chain uses TRBV2 with TRBJ1-1, with 8 bases fitting TRBD1. The V gene end was trimmed by 7 bases and the J gene end by 1 base; junction bases not matched to a gene: 2. Germline V gene lookup returns CDR1 SNHLY and CDR2 FYNNEI. The CDR3 has 13 amino acids. Here the CDR3 reads CASTGTGNTEAFF. The CDR3 coding sequence is TGTGCCAGCACAGGGACAGGGAACACTGAAGCTTTCTTT.

Ten or more counts support this clonotype. This chain connects TRBV7-2 to TRBJ1-1; D is ambiguous. CDR1 is SGHTA, CDR2 FQGNSA, per germline. The CDR3 loop spans 15 amino acids. Trimming shortened V by 1 base and J by 7 bases, and 16 bases separated the two germline ends. The CDR3 DNA reads TGTGCCAGCAGCTTAGGGGAAACGAGGTTTAGTGAAGCTTTCTTT. Amino acids: CASSLGETRFSEAFF.

The V and J genes are TRBV7-9 and TRBJ1-6, with D unclear. V lost 2 bases and J 7 bases, leaving 6 bases between the germline ends. Germline V gene data show CDR1 as SEHNR and CDR2 as FQNEAQ (reference sequence). The CDR3 sequence is 13 residues long. The CDR3 region is CASSLTWNSPLHF. CDR3 sequence (DNA): TGTGCCAGCAGCTTAACGTGGAATTCACCCCTCCACTTT.

This clonotype was seen repeatedly, ten times or more. J is TRBJ1-3 and V is TRBV20-1; D unclear. CDR1 is DFQATT, CDR2 SNEGSKA, per germline (reference sequence). Trimming removed 6 bases from V and 2 bases from J, with 5 bases in between. The CDR3 extends over 11 amino acids. The CDR3: CSANPGNTIYF. In nucleotides, the CDR3 is TGCAGTGCGAATCCTGGAAACACCATATATTTT.